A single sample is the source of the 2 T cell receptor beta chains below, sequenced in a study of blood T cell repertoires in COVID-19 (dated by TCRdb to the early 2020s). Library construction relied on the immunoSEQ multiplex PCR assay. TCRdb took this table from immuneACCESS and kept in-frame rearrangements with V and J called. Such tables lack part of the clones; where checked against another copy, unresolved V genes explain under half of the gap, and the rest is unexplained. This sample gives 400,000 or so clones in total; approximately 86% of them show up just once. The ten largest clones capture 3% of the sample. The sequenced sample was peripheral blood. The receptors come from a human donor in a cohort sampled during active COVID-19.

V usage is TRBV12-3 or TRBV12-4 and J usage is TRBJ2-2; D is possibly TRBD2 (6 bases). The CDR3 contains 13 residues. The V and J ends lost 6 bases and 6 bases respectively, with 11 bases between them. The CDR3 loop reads CASSPGGPGELFF. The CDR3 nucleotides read TGTGCCAGCAGCCCAGGAGGGCCCGGGGAGCTGTTTTTT.

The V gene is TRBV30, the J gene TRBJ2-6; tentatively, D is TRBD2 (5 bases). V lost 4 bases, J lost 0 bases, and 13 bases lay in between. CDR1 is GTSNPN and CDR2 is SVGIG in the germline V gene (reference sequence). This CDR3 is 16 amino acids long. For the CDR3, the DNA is TGTGCCTGGAATCGGGGATTAAACTCTGGGGCCAACGTCCTGACTTTC. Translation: CAWNRGLNSGANVLTF.